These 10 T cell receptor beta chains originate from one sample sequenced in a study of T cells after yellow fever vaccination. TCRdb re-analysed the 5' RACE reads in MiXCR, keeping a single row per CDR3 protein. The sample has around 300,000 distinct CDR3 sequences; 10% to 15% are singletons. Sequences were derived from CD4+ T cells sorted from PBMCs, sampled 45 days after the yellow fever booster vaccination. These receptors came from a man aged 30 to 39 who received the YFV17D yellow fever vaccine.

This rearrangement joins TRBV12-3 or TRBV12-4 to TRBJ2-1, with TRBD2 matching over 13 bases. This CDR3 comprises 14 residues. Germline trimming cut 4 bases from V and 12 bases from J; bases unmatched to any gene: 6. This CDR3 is CASSSLAGGPGQFF. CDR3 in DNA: TGTGCCAGCAGTTCACTAGCGGGAGGGCCCGGGCAGTTCTTC.

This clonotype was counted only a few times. The CDR3 spells CSASKDSKKLNTEAFF. As DNA, the CDR3 is TGCAGTGCTAGTAAGGACAGCAAGAAATTGAACACTGAAGCTTTCTTT. J is TRBJ1-1 and V is TRBV20-1, with TRBD1 as a possible D gene (6 bases). Trimming cost V 3 bases and J 0 bases, with 17 bases left between them. This CDR3 has 16 amino acids. Germline V CDR1 and CDR2: DFQATT, SNEGSKA (reference sequence).

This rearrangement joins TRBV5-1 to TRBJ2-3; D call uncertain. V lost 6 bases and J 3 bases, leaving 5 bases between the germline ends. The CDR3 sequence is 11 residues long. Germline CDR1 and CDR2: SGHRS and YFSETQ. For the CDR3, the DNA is TGCGCCAGCACCGGTACAGATACGCAGTATTTT. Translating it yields CASTGTDTQYF.

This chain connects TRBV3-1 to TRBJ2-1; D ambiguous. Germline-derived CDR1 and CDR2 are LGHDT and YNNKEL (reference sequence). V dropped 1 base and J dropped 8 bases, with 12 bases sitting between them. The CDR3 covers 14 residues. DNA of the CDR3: TGTGCCAGCAGCCAAGGGAACTTTGTATATGAGCAGTTCTTC. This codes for CASSQGNFVYEQFF.

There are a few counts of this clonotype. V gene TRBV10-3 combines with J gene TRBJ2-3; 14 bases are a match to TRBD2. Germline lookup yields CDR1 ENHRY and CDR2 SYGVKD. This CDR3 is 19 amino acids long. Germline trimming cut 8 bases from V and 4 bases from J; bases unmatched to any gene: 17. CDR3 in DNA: TGTGCCATCTCCTACAACCTCCAAAGACTAGCGGGAGGGTCAGATACGCAGTATTTT. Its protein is CAISYNLQRLAGGSDTQYF.

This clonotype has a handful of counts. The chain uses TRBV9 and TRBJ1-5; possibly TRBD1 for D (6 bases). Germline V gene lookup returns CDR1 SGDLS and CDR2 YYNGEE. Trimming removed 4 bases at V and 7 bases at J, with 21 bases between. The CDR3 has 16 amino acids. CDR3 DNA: TGTGCCAGCAGCCCCGATCCTCACAGGGACGAGCAGCCCCAGCATTTT. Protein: CASSPDPHRDEQPQHF.

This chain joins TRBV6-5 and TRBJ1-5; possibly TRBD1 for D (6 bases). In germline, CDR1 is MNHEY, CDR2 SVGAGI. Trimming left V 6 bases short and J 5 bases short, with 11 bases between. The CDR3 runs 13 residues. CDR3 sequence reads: CASRPDRDQPQHF. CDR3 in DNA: TGTGCCAGCAGACCGGACAGAGATCAGCCCCAGCATTTT.

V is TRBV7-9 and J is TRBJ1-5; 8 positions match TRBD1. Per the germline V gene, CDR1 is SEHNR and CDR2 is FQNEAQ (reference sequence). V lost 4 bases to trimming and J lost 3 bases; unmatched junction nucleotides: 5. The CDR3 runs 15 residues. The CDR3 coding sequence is TGTGCCAGCAGCTACGGGACAGGAGACAATCAGCCCCAGCATTTT. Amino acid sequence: CASSYGTGDNQPQHF.

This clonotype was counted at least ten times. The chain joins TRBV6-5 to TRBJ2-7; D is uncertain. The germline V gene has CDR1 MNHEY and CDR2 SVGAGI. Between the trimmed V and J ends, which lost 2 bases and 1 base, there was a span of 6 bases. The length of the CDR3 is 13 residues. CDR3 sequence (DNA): TGTGCCAGCAGTTACCGCGGATCCTACGAGCAGTACTTC. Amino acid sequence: CASSYRGSYEQYF.

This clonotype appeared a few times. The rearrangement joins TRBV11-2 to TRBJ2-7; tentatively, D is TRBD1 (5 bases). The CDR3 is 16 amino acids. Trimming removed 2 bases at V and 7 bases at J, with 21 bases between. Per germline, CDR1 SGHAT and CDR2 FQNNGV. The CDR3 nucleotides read TGTGCCAGCAGCTTACTATCAGGGATGCCCCCCTGGGAGCAGTACTTC. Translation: CASSLLSGMPPWEQYF.